Each of the 7 T cell receptor beta chains below was sequenced from the same sample in a study of cytomegalovirus exposure and HLA in healthy donors. Primers: 60 Vbeta forward and 13 Jbeta reverse. Using immunoSEQ multiplex PCR, the repertoire was profiled, and TCRdb retains in-frame clones only, with some absent. The table records approximately 180,000 clones, 70% to 85% of them present only once. Specimen: PBMCs. The source of these receptors is a woman in her fifties or sixties in good health and CMV-seropositive.

The J gene is TRBJ1-2, the V gene TRBV28, with D tentatively TRBD1 (5 bases). Trimming removed 6 bases from V and 1 base from J, with 9 bases in between. The germline CDR1 and CDR2 sequences are MDHEN and SYDVKM. This CDR3 comprises 13 residues. The CDR3 sequence is CASSRQSNYGYTF. The CDR3 DNA sequence: TGTGCCAGCAGCCGACAGAGTAACTATGGCTACACCTTC.

CDR3: CASSLGRGDEQFF. In DNA form, the CDR3 reads TGTGCCAGCAGCCTAGGAAGGGGTGATGAGCAGTTCTTC. The chain links TRBV28 to TRBJ2-1; D is perhaps TRBD1 (5 bases). Germline V gives CDR1 MDHEN, CDR2 SYDVKM. With 6 bases removed from V and 8 bases from J, the gap between germline ends came to 14 bases. This CDR3 has 13 amino acids.

This clone was observed once. The chain joins TRBV28 to TRBJ2-4, with 12 bases fitting TRBD1. CDR3 length: 15 amino acids. Germline V gene lookup returns CDR1 MDHEN and CDR2 SYDVKM. With 8 bases clipped from V and 9 bases from J, the junction kept 11 bases outside the gene matches. Written as DNA, the CDR3 is TGTGCCAGCGGGGGACAGGGGGCCCCTTGGGGCATTCAGTACTTC. Residues: CASGGQGAPWGIQYF.

This chain links TRBV10-3 with TRBJ2-5, with D possibly TRBD2 on 6 matching bases. The CDR3 runs 14 residues. Germline assignment: CDR1 ENHRY and CDR2 SYGVKD. Trimming stripped 4 bases from V and 5 bases from J, with 14 bases between. The CDR3, as DNA: TGTGCCATCAGTGGCGGGACGGTGCGGGAGACCCAGTACTTC. Translation: CAISGGTVRETQYF.

This chain links TRBV6-1 with TRBJ1-3, with D uncertain. V shed 6 bases and J shed 1 base, with 10 bases lying between them. Germline V gene data show CDR1 as MNHNS and CDR2 as SASEGT. CDR3 length equals 14 residues. This chain's CDR3 is CASRTTISGNTIYF. The CDR3 DNA sequence: TGTGCCAGCAGGACGACAATATCTGGAAACACCATATATTTT.

The chain is built from TRBV7-9 and TRBJ2-5, with 9 bases identical to TRBD1. The J call may be faulty, since TRBJ2-7 better matches the DNA end. The CDR3 runs to 16 residues. In germline, CDR1 is SEHNR, CDR2 FQNEAQ (reference sequence). The CDR3 is CASSSTSQGQGYEQYF. For the CDR3, the DNA is TGTGCCAGCAGCAGCACTAGTCAGGGACAGGGCTACGAGCAGTACTTC.

V and J are TRBV27 and TRBJ1-1; 9 bases align to TRBD1. This CDR3 spans 13 amino acids. Germline CDR1 reads MNHEY; CDR2 reads SMNVEV (reference sequence). With 6 bases clipped from V and 3 bases from J, the junction kept 2 bases outside the gene matches. The CDR3 coding sequence is TGTGCCAGCAGCCGGACAGGGGACACTGAAGCTTTCTTT. It codes for CASSRTGDTEAFF.